The 16 T cell receptor beta chains reported below all come from one sample, sequenced in a study of response to subunit inactivated influenza vaccine. TCRdb re-called the RT-PCR reads through MiXCR, storing one row per CDR3 protein. The sample shows a few hundred thousand distinct CDR3 sequences, 12% to 15% of them seen only once. This material consisted of PBMCs from blood, taken roughly 12 days after vaccination. These receptors all come from a man aged 45-65 years who received an inactivated influenza vaccine.

The gene calls are TRBV7-6 and TRBJ2-7; 9 bases line up with TRBD1. Losses at the gene ends were 5 bases for V and 5 bases for J; bases not matched to a gene: 4. CDR3 length equals 13 residues. Germline V gene lookup returns CDR1 SGHVS and CDR2 FNYEAQ. The CDR3 nucleotides are TGTGCCAGCAGCGGGGGACAGGGCCACGAGCAGTACTTC. This translates into CASSGGQGHEQYF.

This clonotype occurred a few times. This sequence joins TRBV10-1 and TRBJ2-3, with 7 nucleotides matching TRBD2. Germline V lookup: CDR1 WNHNN, CDR2 SYGVQD (reference sequence). The CDR3 extends over 18 amino acids. The V gene end was trimmed by 2 bases and the J gene end by 0 bases; junction bases not matched to a gene: 11. For the CDR3, the DNA is TGCGCCAGCAGTGAGAGAGCGGGGAGACCTTCTAGCACAGATACGCAGTATTTT. This codes for CASSERAGRPSSTDTQYF.

The V gene is TRBV28, the J gene TRBJ2-1, with TRBD2 matching 12 bases. Germline-derived CDR1 and CDR2 are MDHEN and SYDVKM. V trimming: 7 bases; J trimming: 1 base; junction bases outside the gene matches: 20. The CDR3 sequence is 21 residues long. The CDR3 is CASIEARAHTSGRTSYNEQFF. Here the CDR3 DNA reads TGTGCCAGCATTGAGGCGCGGGCTCACACTAGCGGGAGGACGTCCTACAATGAGCAGTTCTTC.

V and J are TRBV24-1 and TRBJ2-3, with 8 bases that match TRBD2. The J segment lost 4 bases and the V segment lost 7 bases, leaving 6 bases of the junction unmatched. The CDR3 consists of 14 residues. Germline V gives CDR1 KGHDR, CDR2 SFDVKD. CDR3 DNA: TGTGCCACCAGCCCGGGACTAGTTTCAGATACGCAGTATTTT. It specifies CATSPGLVSDTQYF.

CDR3 loop: CASSAGTLGGVGTQYF. CDR3 bases: TGTGCCAGCAGCGCCGGGACACTCGGAGGCGTAGGTACGCAGTATTTT. The chain has TRBV5-4 and TRBJ2-3, with D tentatively TRBD1 (6 bases). V was cut by 4 bases and J by 8 bases, with 23 bases left in between. In germline, CDR1 is SGHNT, CDR2 YYREEE (reference sequence). This CDR3 is 16 amino acids long.

In its sample, this clonotype was seen a few times. V is TRBV9 and J is TRBJ2-5; D is uncertain. Germline CDR1 SGDLS, CDR2 YYNGEE. The CDR3 consists of 13 residues. V was pared by 0 bases and J by 4 bases, with 7 bases between. The CDR3 DNA is TGTGCCAGCAGCGTAGATCTGGCAGAGACCCAGTACTTC. Translation: CASSVDLAETQYF.

In its sample, this clonotype was seen many times. The J gene is TRBJ2-7, the V gene TRBV6-5; the D is unclear. Trimming pared 5 bases from V and 3 bases from J, leaving 8 bases between. CDR1 is MNHEY, CDR2 SVGAGI, per germline. This CDR3 spans 12 amino acids. CDR3 amino acids: CASSTINYEQYF. CDR3 nucleotide sequence: TGTGCCAGCAGTACTATTAACTACGAGCAGTACTTC.

This clonotype has a handful of counts. The V gene is TRBV3-1, the J gene TRBJ2-7; tentatively, D is TRBD2 (5 bases). This CDR3 is 13 amino acids long. Trimming pared 6 bases from V and 3 bases from J, leaving 12 bases between. The germline V gene has CDR1 LGHDT and CDR2 YNNKEL (reference sequence). This CDR3 is CASSKTGIYEQYF. CDR3 DNA sequence: TGTGCCAGCAGTAAGACCGGGATCTACGAGCAGTACTTC.

This clonotype was detected a few times. This rearrangement joins TRBV20-1 to TRBJ2-1; 11 nucleotides match TRBD2. The germline V gene encodes CDR1 DFQATT and CDR2 SNEGSKA (reference sequence). V lost 5 bases to trimming and J lost 6 bases; unmatched junction nucleotides: 6. The CDR3 runs 14 residues. The CDR3 here is CSAPASGRFNEQFF. CDR3 DNA: TGCAGTGCTCCTGCTAGCGGGAGGTTCAATGAGCAGTTCTTC.

J is TRBJ2-1 and V is TRBV5-8, with D perhaps TRBD2 (5 bases). The germline gives CDR1 SGHTS, CDR2 YDEGEE. CDR3 length equals 11 residues. The V end lost 1 base, the J end lost 11 bases, and 7 bases lay between the germline ends. The DNA of the CDR3 is TGTGCCAGCAGCTTGTTAGCGCAGCAGTTCTTC. It encodes CASSLLAQQFF.

The sample holds a few counts of this clonotype. V and J are TRBV6-1 and TRBJ2-1, with TRBD2 identical over 8 bases. The J segment lost 0 bases and the V segment lost 7 bases, leaving 8 bases of the junction unmatched. The germline CDR1 and CDR2 sequences are MNHNS and SASEGT. The CDR3 covers 16 residues. CDR3 sequence: CASKPSGQSSYNEQFF. The CDR3 region has the DNA TGTGCCAGCAAGCCTAGCGGGCAGAGCTCCTACAATGAGCAGTTCTTC.

V gene TRBV10-3 combines with J gene TRBJ2-1; D possibly corresponds to TRBD2 (6 bases). V lost 6 bases and J 9 bases, leaving 15 bases between the germline ends. The CDR3 consists of 13 residues. Per germline, CDR1 ENHRY and CDR2 SYGVKD. The CDR3 loop reads CAISGGVGIEQFF. For the CDR3, the DNA is TGTGCCATCAGCGGCGGGGTGGGGATTGAGCAGTTCTTC.

This sequence joins TRBV12-3 or TRBV12-4 and TRBJ2-7, with D uncertain. The CDR3 totals 14 residues. Between the trimmed V and J ends, which lost 3 bases and 0 bases, there was a span of 9 bases. CDR3 protein: CASSFAGYSYEQYF. The CDR3 bases are TGTGCCAGCAGTTTTGCAGGATACTCCTACGAGCAGTACTTC.

This clonotype was seen a few times. V is TRBV20-1 and J is TRBJ2-7; D might be TRBD2 (6 bases). In germline, CDR1 is DFQATT, CDR2 SNEGSKA (reference sequence). CDR3 length: 13 residues. V was shortened by 1 base and J by 1 base, with 8 bases between the two germline ends. The CDR3 protein is CSARVRGSYEQYF. The CDR3, as DNA: TGCAGTGCTAGAGTTCGGGGGTCCTACGAGCAGTACTTC.

The chain employs TRBV7-1 and TRBJ2-6; 7 nucleotides agree with TRBD1. TRBV7-1 is an ORF, and what it does is uncertain. The CDR3 is made up of 23 amino acids. J gave up 3 bases and V 3 bases, and 26 bases lay outside the gene matches. Here the CDR3 DNA reads TGTGCCAGCAGCTCCCGGGGAGCTTTTAACAGGGGCCTCGCATGGAGTGGGGCCAACGTCCTGACTTTC. Translation: CASSSRGAFNRGLAWSGANVLTF.

The J gene is TRBJ2-1, the V gene TRBV10-3; D ambiguous. Germline V gives CDR1 ENHRY, CDR2 SYGVKD. Trimming took off 0 bases at V and 11 bases at J, with 11 bases between the two ends. This CDR3 contains 13 residues. CDR3 loop: CAISESPEEKQFF. In DNA form, the CDR3 reads TGTGCCATCAGTGAGTCGCCCGAAGAAAAGCAGTTCTTC.